The 21 T cell receptor beta chains reported below all come from one sample, sequenced in a study of blood T cell repertoires in COVID-19. Profiling relied on immunoSEQ multiplex PCR, and the TCRdb table lists in-frame clones only, not all of them. The data show about 200,000 clones, 75% to 90% seen once. Sequenced material: PBMCs or T cells enriched from blood (not recorded which). Receptors were obtained from a young woman who had been exposed to COVID-19.

The chain employs TRBV5-1 and TRBJ2-7; weak D call: TRBD2 (5 bases). The CDR3 has 14 amino acids. Germline loops: CDR1 SGHRS, CDR2 YFSETQ. The germline V and J ends were trimmed by 0 bases and 2 bases, with 9 bases remaining between them. The CDR3 loop reads CASSLAGKPYEQYF. In DNA form, the CDR3 reads TGCGCCAGCAGCTTGGCCGGGAAACCCTACGAGCAGTACTTC.

This sequence joins TRBV2 and TRBJ1-3, with D possibly TRBD1 on 5 matching bases. CDR1 is SNHLY, CDR2 FYNNEI, per germline. V was shortened by 4 bases and J by 4 bases, with 14 bases between the two germline ends. The CDR3 runs 15 residues. CDR3: CASSAKGVGGNTIYF. The CDR3 DNA is TGTGCCAGCAGTGCGAAAGGGGTTGGGGGAAACACCATATATTTT.

This clone appeared a single time. This specimen includes other DNA sequences encoding the same CDR3. The V call is TRBV2, the J call TRBJ1-3; 8 bases are shared with TRBD1. CDR3 length: 14 amino acids. Per the germline V gene, CDR1 is SNHLY and CDR2 is FYNNEI. V was clipped by 6 bases and J by 0 bases; unmatched bases: 1. Here the CDR3 reads CASSGQGSGNTIYF. DNA of the CDR3: TGTGCCAGCAGCGGACAGGGCTCTGGAAACACCATATATTTT.

The chain combines TRBV7-6 with TRBJ2-2; D might be TRBD2 (6 bases). V gave up 6 bases and J gave up 3 bases, with 17 bases separating them. The CDR3 sequence is 16 residues long. The germline CDR1 and CDR2 sequences are SGHVS and FNYEAQ. For the CDR3, the DNA is TGTGCCAGCAGTCCTATGCGGGGCGCACACACCGGGGAGCTGTTTTTT. Translating gives CASSPMRGAHTGELFF.

V and J are TRBV18 and TRBJ2-7; the match to TRBD1 covers 7 bases. The CDR3 extends over 13 amino acids. Germline V lookup: CDR1 KGHSH, CDR2 LQKENI. V shed 6 bases and J 2 bases; nucleotides not matched to a gene: 4. The CDR3 sequence is CASSWTGTYEQYF. The CDR3 DNA reads TGTGCCAGCTCCTGGACAGGCACCTACGAGCAGTACTTC.

The genes are TRBV6-1 and TRBJ2-3, with D possibly being TRBD2 (7 bases). Germline-derived CDR1 and CDR2 are MNHNS and SASEGT. The CDR3 consists of 16 residues. V was cut by 2 bases and J by 5 bases, with 17 bases left in between. The CDR3 spells CASSEMGGAGGDTQYF. The CDR3 nucleotides read TGTGCCAGCAGTGAAATGGGGGGGGCTGGAGGAGATACGCAGTATTTT.

V and J are TRBV7-6 and TRBJ1-6, with TRBD1 matching 7 bases. From germline, CDR1 is SGHVS and CDR2 FNYEAQ. The CDR3 runs 16 residues. V was pared by 2 bases and J by 10 bases, with 11 bases of the junction left unmatched. CDR3 amino acids: CASSLTRQGSSSPLHF. Here the CDR3 DNA reads TGTGCCAGCAGCTTAACCCGACAGGGAAGTAGCTCACCCCTCCACTTT.

DNA of the CDR3: TGTGCCAGCAGCGCGGGCCCTCCGTTTGTCTACGAGCAGTACTTC. Its protein product is CASSAGPPFVYEQYF. V and J are TRBV5-8 and TRBJ2-7, with a possible D match to TRBD2 (5 bases). This CDR3 comprises 15 residues. Germline CDR1 is SGHTS and CDR2 is YDEGEE. V lost 4 bases to trimming and J lost 3 bases, with 17 bases between them.

The chain employs TRBV5-1 and TRBJ1-4, with D perhaps matching TRBD1 (6 bases). The CDR3 is made up of 14 amino acids. Trimming stripped 4 bases from V and 4 bases from J, with 11 bases between. Germline V gene data show CDR1 as SGHRS and CDR2 as YFSETQ. CDR3 DNA: TGCGCCAGCAGCCTAGGACAGATTAATGAAAAACTGTTTTTT. It is translated as CASSLGQINEKLFF.

V and J are TRBV18 and TRBJ2-5; no definite D call. The V end was cut by 2 bases, the J end by 0 bases, with 4 bases between. Germline lookup yields CDR1 KGHSH and CDR2 LQKENI. This CDR3 is 13 amino acids long. CDR3 nucleotides: TGTGCCAGCTCACCAGAGGACCAAGAGACCCAGTACTTC. Protein: CASSPEDQETQYF.

The chain combines TRBV5-6 with TRBJ1-5, with D unclear. The germline CDR1 and CDR2 sequences are SGHDT and YYEEEE. The ends were cut back, 0 bases at V and 3 bases at J, with 7 bases in the middle. The CDR3 totals 14 residues. DNA of the CDR3: TGTGCCAGCAGCTTGGTAACAGACAATCAGCCCCAGCATTTT. The encoded protein is CASSLVTDNQPQHF. The full variable domain, in which reference TRBV5-6 and TRBJ1-5 provide the parts outside the CDR3, is DAGVTQSPTHLIKTRGQQVTLRCSPKSGHDTVSWYQQALGQGPQFIFQYYEEEERQRGNFPDRFSGHQFPNYSSELNVNALLLGDSALYLCASSLVTDNQPQHFGDGTRLSIL.

CDR3 nucleotides: TGTGCCAGCAGCAGGGAAGGGGGATATGGAAACACCATATATTTT. Translating it yields CASSREGGYGNTIYF. J is TRBJ1-3 and V is TRBV5-5; possibly TRBD1 for D (6 bases). The CDR3 consists of 15 residues. Trimming cost V 4 bases and J 3 bases, with 14 bases left between them. Germline values: CDR1 SGHKS, CDR2 YYEKEE (reference sequence).

The chain links TRBV3-1 (or the pseudogene TRBV3-2) to TRBJ1-1, with a tentative D call TRBD1 (5 bases). Deletions cut 1 base from V and 8 bases from J, with 14 bases between. Germline loops: CDR1 LGHDT, CDR2 YNNKEL (reference sequence). CDR3 length equals 14 residues. CDR3 residues: CASSQAGGGTEAFF. The CDR3 DNA reads as TGTGCCAGCAGCCAAGCCGGGGGGGGAACGGAAGCTTTCTTT.

The chain combines TRBV5-5 with TRBJ1-1; D may be TRBD1 (5 bases). CDR1 and CDR2 from the germline V gene are SGHKS and YYEKEE (reference sequence). Deletions cut 4 bases from V and 1 base from J, with 14 bases between. This CDR3 region has 15 residues. The CDR3 nucleotides read TGTGCCAGCAGCATTGGGGGACTAGGGAACACTGAAGCTTTCTTT. This translates into CASSIGGLGNTEAFF.

This clone was counted ten times or more. The rearrangement joins TRBV10-2 to TRBJ1-1, with a weak D call TRBD1 (6 bases). V lost 7 bases to trimming and J lost 1 base, with 10 bases between them. The germline CDR1 and CDR2 sequences are WSHSY and SAAADI. CDR3 size: 13 residues. As DNA, the CDR3 is TGCGCCAGCACCACAGGGCCGAACACTGAAGCTTTCTTT. Encoded protein: CASTTGPNTEAFF.

The J gene is TRBJ2-6, the V gene TRBV7-9; D might be TRBD2 (6 bases). Germline V gene data show CDR1 as SEHNR and CDR2 as FQNEAQ (reference sequence). The CDR3 loop spans 15 amino acids. V was cut by 5 bases and J by 0 bases, with 8 bases left in between. CDR3 sequence: CASSRGDSGANVLTF. CDR3 nucleotide sequence: TGTGCCAGCAGCCGCGGGGACTCTGGGGCCAACGTCCTGACTTTC.

This sequence joins TRBV6-2 or TRBV6-3 and TRBJ1-1, with TRBD1 matching 9 bases. The CDR3 is 17 amino acids. Losses at the gene ends were 0 bases for V and 1 base for J; bases not matched to a gene: 6. The V gene's germline CDR1 is MNHEY and CDR2 SVGEGT. The CDR3 DNA follows: TGTGCCAGCAGTTACTCCCCACAGGGGGCTTGGAACACTGAAGCTTTCTTT. Its translation: CASSYSPQGAWNTEAFF.

V and J are TRBV5-6 and TRBJ2-7; tentatively, D is TRBD2 (6 bases). The CDR3 is made up of 15 amino acids. V lost 1 base, J lost 6 bases, and 17 bases lay in between. The germline V gene has CDR1 SGHDT and CDR2 YYEEEE. The CDR3 DNA is TGTGCCAGCAGCTTGTTGGGTAGGGCCGGGGGCGAGCAGTACTTC. It is translated as CASSLLGRAGGEQYF.

This chain uses TRBV21-1 with TRBJ1-6; whether TRBD1, the table's D call, matches the DNA was not checked. TRBV21-1 is a pseudogene locus. This CDR3 comprises 16 residues. CDR3 amino acids: CARDRVPSSYNSPLHF. In nucleotides, the CDR3 is TGTGCCAGGGACAGGGTTCCCTCCTCCTATAATTCACCCCTCCACTTT.

This clone appeared many times. This chain links TRBV30 with TRBJ1-2; D ambiguous. CDR1 GTSNPN and CDR2 SVGIG come from the germline V gene (reference sequence). V lost 3 bases, J lost 4 bases, and 12 bases lay in between. The CDR3 is 13 amino acids. This chain's CDR3 is CAWRLAGSYGYTF. DNA of the CDR3: TGTGCCTGGAGGTTGGCGGGGAGCTATGGCTACACCTTC.

The chain employs TRBV5-1 and TRBJ2-1; no definite D call. The CDR3 is 16 amino acids. Germline CDR1 and CDR2: SGHRS and YFSETQ. Trimming left V 0 bases short and J 4 bases short, with 14 bases between. The CDR3 DNA reads as TGCGCCAGCAGCTTGGGACACACGACCTCTTACAATGAGCAGTTCTTC. This translates into CASSLGHTTSYNEQFF.